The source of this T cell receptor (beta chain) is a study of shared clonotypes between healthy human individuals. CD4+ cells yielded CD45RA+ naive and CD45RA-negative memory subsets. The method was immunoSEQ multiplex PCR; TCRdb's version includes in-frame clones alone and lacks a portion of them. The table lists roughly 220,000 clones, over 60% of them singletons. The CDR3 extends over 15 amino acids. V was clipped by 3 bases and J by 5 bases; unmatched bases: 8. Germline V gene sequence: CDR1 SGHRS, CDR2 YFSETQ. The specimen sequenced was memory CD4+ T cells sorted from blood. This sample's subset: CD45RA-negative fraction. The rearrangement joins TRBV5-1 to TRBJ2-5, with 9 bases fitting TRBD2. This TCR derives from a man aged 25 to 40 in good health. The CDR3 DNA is TGCGCCAGCAGCTCACAGACTAGCGGTGGGGAGACCCAGTACTTC. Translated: CASSSQTSGGETQYF. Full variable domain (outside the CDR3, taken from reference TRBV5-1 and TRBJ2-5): KAGVTQTPRYLIKTRGQQVTLSCSPISGHRSVSWYQQTPGQGLQFLFEYFSETQRNKGNFPGRFSGRQFSNSRSEMNVSTLELGDSALYLCASSSQTSGGETQYFGPGTRLLVL.